This TCR beta chain was identified during a study of blood T cell repertoires in COVID-19. CDR3 size: 14 residues. With 0 bases removed from V and 6 bases from J, the gap between germline ends came to 12 bases. The germline V gene encodes CDR1 SGHNT and CDR2 YYREEE (reference sequence). Seattle cases were enrolled at active infection and followed longitudinally. Sequenced by immunoSEQ multiplex PCR; TCRdb stores in-frame clones only, minus some. Of over 150,000 clones listed, nearly 90% are singletons. This sequence was found in a man in his fifties with COVID-19, enrolled during active disease. V usage is TRBV5-4 and J usage is TRBJ1-1; D possibly corresponds to TRBD1 (6 bases). The sequenced sample was peripheral blood. The CDR3 reads CASSLVGGGSEAFF. CDR3 DNA: TGTGCCAGCAGCTTGGTAGGGGGAGGGTCTGAAGCTTTCTTT.